A few counts support the clone carrying this TCR beta chain. Its target is unknown. The use of a sample-barcoded 5' primer and a J-beta primer mix characterized a second PCR of about 7 to 12 cycles. The study obtained at least 2.5 million CDR3-containing paired-end reads from every sample. TCRdb recomputed calls from the 5' RACE reads with MiXCR, one row per CDR3 protein. The repertoire holds about 640,000 distinct CDR3 sequences, with 58% as singletons. This sample stems from a study of blood T cells in healthy people across ages. Background on the study: Per two T cells, about one barcoded beta molecule was captured through template switching.

Whole-study results and caveats: Per-million-T-cell TCR beta diversity fell roughly linearly with age.

The V gene lost 5 bases and the J gene lost 6 bases, with 10 bases spanning the gap. This CDR3 region has 12 residues. CDR1 is LGHDT, CDR2 YNNKEL, per germline (reference sequence). Each donor was a healthy Caucasian individual from Russia, aged about 6 to 100. The sample taken for sequencing was blood. The chain links TRBV3-1 to TRBJ1-2, with D uncertain. The receptor was isolated from a man in his fifties or sixties in good health. DNA for the CDR3: TGTGCCAGCAGCTACAGACGGGATGGCTACACCTTC. Protein product: CASSYRRDGYTF.